This T cell receptor (beta chain) is drawn from a study of T cell responses to AZD1222 COVID-19 vaccine. Points from the study as a whole: An increase in Spike-specific TCR breadth and depth was observed after two AZD1222 doses. Baseline seropositives among AZD1222 recipients totaled only five to seven.

For this clone: The antigen remains unidentified.

Clones were sequenced by immunoSEQ multiplex PCR, and TCRdb holds only the in-frame ones, with some missing. The sample has about 68,000 clones, about three quarters seen once. The CDR3 loop spans 15 amino acids. The V gene's germline CDR1 is MDHEN and CDR2 SYDVKM. Trimming removed 2 bases from V and 4 bases from J, with 12 bases in between. The source is an adult in good health. Material: peripheral blood, obtained on day 0 of AZD1222 vaccination. V is TRBV28 and J is TRBJ1-5, with a weak D call TRBD1 (5 bases). The CDR3 sequence: CASSLGQGRNQPQHF. DNA of the CDR3: TGTGCCAGCAGTTTAGGCCAGGGTCGAAATCAGCCCCAGCATTTT. The complete variable domain, with remaining parts taken from reference TRBV28 and TRBJ1-5, reads DVKVTQSSRYLVKRTGEKVFLECVQDMDHENMFWYRQDPGLGLRLIYFSYDVKMKEKGDIPEGYSVSREKKERFSLILESASTNQTSMYLCASSLGQGRNQPQHFGDGTRLSIL.